The T cell receptor (beta chain) under discussion was sequenced for a study of shared clonotypes between healthy human individuals. Overall study: Every donor yielded three CD4 naive, three CD4 memory, two CD8 naive and one CD8 memory plate.

Profiled with immunoSEQ multiplex PCR; TCRdb holds only in-frame clones, not every one. Found here are roughly 1,500,000 clones, 95% to 99% of them singletons; the top ten hold 0.45%. Broader study findings: Clonotype sharing among donors, it was expected, would be affected by sequencing depth. Naive subsets generally had larger estimated richness than memory subsets.

Everyone who donated was a Caucasian adult who lived in Nashville, Tennessee. Worth noting for this clone: Its antigen is currently unknown.

The sequence was collected from a man aged 30-40 years in good health. The sequenced material came from naive CD4+ T cells sorted from blood. Noted subset: CD45RA+ positively selected.

The CDR3 here is CASSLMAPGEGEAFF. CDR3 in DNA: TGCGCCAGCAGCTTAATGGCGCCGGGCGAGGGTGAAGCTTTCTTT. This chain joins TRBV5-1 and TRBJ1-1; D is uncertain. The CDR3 is 15 residues long. Trimming removed 2 bases from V and 7 bases from J, with 18 bases in between. The germline V gene has CDR1 SGHRS and CDR2 YFSETQ.